These 20 T cell receptor beta chains came from one sample sequenced in a study of lung T cells in sarcoidosis with Löfgren's syndrome listed by TCRdb under 2017. The instrument given in TCRdb is Illumina MiSeq. TCRdb trimmed the raw reads at Q25, called clones with MiXCR and kept productive beta chains. Rows are unified per CDR3 protein, each entry keeping the most common DNA and genes. A total of fewer than 80,000 distinct CDR3 sequences appear in this sample, 21% of them only once. Less than 2.5% of the sample is taken by the ten largest. Sequenced: CD4+ T cells from PBMCs. The receptors were sampled from a human donor with sarcoidosis (Löfgren's syndrome or another form), or a control subject (not recorded which).

The sample holds many counts of this clonotype. The chain links TRBV28 to TRBJ2-2; 7 bases are shared with TRBD1. J gave up 2 bases and V 8 bases, and 5 bases lay outside the gene matches. The V gene's germline CDR1 is MDHEN and CDR2 SYDVKM. CDR3 length equals 14 residues. The CDR3 bases are TGTGCCAGCCTGGGACAGCTAAACACCGGGGAGCTGTTTTTT. It yields the protein CASLGQLNTGELFF.

The chain recombines TRBV5-6 with TRBJ2-7; 12 bases align to TRBD2. The J segment lost 3 bases and the V segment lost 1 base, leaving 2 bases of the junction unmatched. Germline CDR1 and CDR2: SGHDT and YYEEEE. The CDR3 extends over 15 amino acids. In DNA form, the CDR3 reads TGTGCCAGCAGCTTGCCGGGACTAGCGGGCTACGAGCAGTACTTC. Translated: CASSLPGLAGYEQYF.

CDR3 nucleotides: TGCGCCAGCAGTGAAGGAGAACAGCCCTACAATGAGCAGTTCTTC. Translation: CASSEGEQPYNEQFF. This sequence joins TRBV10-1 and TRBJ2-1; D is ambiguous. Germline-derived CDR1 and CDR2 are WNHNN and SYGVQD (reference sequence). The length of the CDR3 is 15 residues. Between the trimmed V and J ends, which lost 3 bases and 2 bases, there was a span of 11 bases.

On this clonotype itself: A much larger clone differs by one base, so this may be a read error. The chain employs TRBV2 and TRBJ1-1; 7 nucleotides align to TRBD1. The CDR3 runs 13 residues. Germline-derived CDR1 and CDR2 are SNHLY and FYNNEI. CDR3 DNA: TGTGCCAGCACCGCGGACAGGAACTCTGAAGCTTTCTTT. Residues: CASTADRNSEAFF.

This clonotype has just a few counts. The chain carries TRBV5-1 and TRBJ1-6; no clear D. The germline V gene encodes CDR1 SGHRS and CDR2 YFSETQ. The CDR3 is 14 residues long. V shed 1 base and J shed 5 bases, with 7 bases lying between them. The CDR3 spells CASSLPEDNSPLHF. CDR3 nucleotide sequence: TGCGCCAGCAGCTTGCCGGAAGATAATTCACCCCTCCACTTT.

The V call is TRBV27, the J call TRBJ1-3, with D unclear. V gave up 4 bases and J gave up 2 bases, with 9 bases separating them. Germline V CDR1 and CDR2: MNHEY, SMNVEV (reference sequence). The CDR3 runs 14 residues. The CDR3 DNA reads TGTGCCAGCAGTTCGGTGGCCCCTGGAAACACCATATATTTT. Residues: CASSSVAPGNTIYF.

Points on this clonotype: Given a much more abundant clone one base away, this may be a read error. This likely comes from a read error, as the CDR3 has no conserved phenylalanine or tryptophan at its end. The DNA is omitted, as the CDR3 cannot be located on it reliably, and the CDR3 follows TCRdb's listing. V and J are TRBV7-2 and TRBJ2-1. The CDR3 totals 8 residues, both ends included. Germline values: CDR1 SGHTA, CDR2 FQGNSA. CDR3 region: CASSLLFL.

This clonotype was seen a handful of times. A much more abundant neighbour one base away suggests this may be a read error. The CDR3 protein is CASSRRPEVPHEQYF. The CDR3 region has the DNA TGTGCCAGCAGTCGACGACCAGAAGTTCCCCACGAGCAGTACTTC. J is TRBJ2-7 and V is TRBV6-1, with D unresolved. The germline V gene encodes CDR1 MNHNS and CDR2 SASEGT. V was pared by 5 bases and J by 5 bases, with 19 bases between. The CDR3 contains 15 residues.

This clonotype has ten or more counts. The chain joins TRBV15 to TRBJ2-3; D call uncertain. Germline lookup yields CDR1 LNHNV and CDR2 YYDKDF (reference sequence). With 0 bases removed from V and 6 bases from J, the gap between germline ends came to 7 bases. The CDR3 covers 13 residues. CDR3 DNA sequence: TGTGCCACCAGCAGAGATGGGGTGGATACGCAGTATTTT. Its protein product is CATSRDGVDTQYF.

The sample holds many counts of this clonotype. This sequence joins TRBV7-2 and TRBJ1-2; D gene unclear. CDR3 size: 15 residues. Germline-derived CDR1 and CDR2 are SGHTA and FQGNSA. The V end lost 3 bases, the J end lost 4 bases, and 15 bases lay between the germline ends. The CDR3 is CASSLYIVGSYGYTF. The CDR3 bases are TGTGCCAGCAGCTTGTACATAGTGGGCAGCTATGGCTACACCTTC.

The chain joins TRBV29-1 to TRBJ2-6; D is ambiguous. CDR1 is SQVTM and CDR2 is ANQGSEA in the germline V gene. V was pared by 4 bases and J by 4 bases, with 5 bases between. The CDR3 has 12 amino acids. In DNA, the CDR3 is TGCAGCGTTGTGACAGGGGCCAACGTCCTGACTTTC. Its translation: CSVVTGANVLTF.

This clonotype was seen many times. Here the CDR3 DNA reads TGTGCCAGCAGTCTACTCAAAAAGTTAGAAGCCGGGGAGCTGTTTTTT. It translates to CASSLLKKLEAGELFF. This rearrangement joins TRBV6-2 or TRBV6-3 to TRBJ2-2; no reliable D call. V was cut by 5 bases and J by 6 bases, with 19 bases left in between. The CDR3 extends over 16 amino acids. Germline V CDR1 and CDR2: MNHEY, SVGEGT.

This clonotype was seen ten or more times. The chain is built from TRBV28 and TRBJ2-7; the match to TRBD1 covers 8 bases. The V and J ends lost 1 base and 2 bases, in that order; junction bases with no gene match: 16. In germline, CDR1 is MDHEN, CDR2 SYDVKM. This CDR3 is built from 19 residues. CDR3: CASSLFGGILTGDPYEQYF. The CDR3 DNA is TGTGCCAGCAGTTTATTCGGCGGAATTTTGACAGGGGACCCCTACGAGCAGTACTTC.

CDR3 residues: CASSPTNMYNEQFF. The DNA for the CDR3 is TGCGCCAGCAGTCCCACAAATATGTACAATGAGCAGTTCTTC. V and J are TRBV5-1 and TRBJ2-1, with no clear D. This CDR3 contains 14 residues. CDR1 is SGHRS, CDR2 YFSETQ, per germline. V was pared by 5 bases and J by 4 bases, with 13 bases between.

The chain combines TRBV2 with TRBJ2-7; D might be TRBD2 (5 bases). The CDR3 has 13 amino acids. Germline V CDR1 and CDR2: SNHLY, FYNNEI. V lost 4 bases, J lost 4 bases, and 11 bases lay in between. This CDR3 reads CASSVKRAYEQYF. DNA for the CDR3: TGTGCCAGCAGTGTTAAGAGGGCTTACGAGCAGTACTTC.

The V and J genes are TRBV29-1 and TRBJ1-1; D ambiguous. The germline V gene has CDR1 SQVTM and CDR2 ANQGSEA. V dropped 5 bases and J dropped 6 bases, with 16 bases sitting between them. This CDR3 is 13 amino acids long. DNA of the CDR3: TGCAGCGTTTACCCGGACGAGGGCGCTGAAGCTTTCTTT. Encoded protein: CSVYPDEGAEAFF. The full variable domain, its missing parts supplied by reference TRBV29-1 and TRBJ1-1, is SAVISQKPSRDICQRGTSLTIQCQVDSQVTMMFWYRQQPGQSLTLIATANQGSEATYESGFVIDKFPISRPNLTFSTLTVSNMSPEDSSIYLCSVYPDEGAEAFFGQGTRLTVV.

Ten or more counts support this clonotype. This chain connects TRBV19 to TRBJ1-1; 7 bases fit TRBD1. The trim removed 4 bases at V and 4 bases at J, leaving 6 bases unmatched. The germline CDR1 and CDR2 sequences are LNHDA and SQIVND (reference sequence). The CDR3 runs to 14 residues. In DNA, the CDR3 is TGTGCCAGTAGTAAACAGGGGAGGGCCACTGAAGCTTTCTTT. Amino acid sequence: CASSKQGRATEAFF.

About this clonotype: A much larger clone lies a single base off, so this may be a read error. The chain joins TRBV28 to TRBJ2-7; 11 nucleotides match TRBD2. Germline-derived CDR1 and CDR2 are MDHEN and SYDVKM. CDR3 length: 14 residues. CDR3 nucleotides: TGTGCCAGCAGTTACACTAGCGGGAGTTACGAGCGGTACTTC. Amino acid sequence: CASSYTSGSYERYF.

This clonotype was seen only a few times. Since a much larger clone is just one base distant, this may be a read error. The genes are TRBV6-6 and TRBJ2-7; a possible D gene is TRBD2 (5 bases). The CDR3 has 14 residues. The ends were cut back, 0 bases at V and 4 bases at J, with 10 bases in the middle. Germline V lookup: CDR1 MNHNY, CDR2 SVGAGI (reference sequence). CDR3 nucleotides: TGTGCCAGCAGTTACTCGAGGCCGGGGTACGAGCAGTACGTC. It codes for CASSYSRPGYEQYV.

This clonotype has a count of ten or more. V usage is TRBV20-1 and J usage is TRBJ1-1; 8 bases match TRBD1. This CDR3 comprises 12 residues. Germline values: CDR1 DFQATT, CDR2 SNEGSKA (reference sequence). After removal of 6 bases from V and 6 bases from J, the junction contained 6 bases not matched to a gene. The CDR3 coding sequence is TGCAGTGCCCCCCGGGGACAGGCTGAAGCTTTCTTT. It specifies CSAPRGQAEAFF.